This TCR beta chain was identified during a study of OX40 agonist ivuxolimab in advanced cancers. The table came from immunoSEQ multiplex PCR; TCRdb's copy has only in-frame clones and leaves some out. The table has tens of thousands of clones, almost 90% seen once; the top ten hold 2.5% to 3.5%. The V gene end was trimmed by 4 bases and the J gene end by 4 bases; junction bases not matched to a gene: 4. The CDR3 is made up of 14 amino acids. Germline lookup yields CDR1 SGHRS and CDR2 YFSETQ. Specimen: CD4+ or CD8+ T cells sorted from blood, collected in a trial of the OX40 agonist ivuxolimab. The source of this sequence is an adult with an advanced solid tumor such as melanoma, head and neck, liver or kidney cancer. This sequence joins TRBV5-1 and TRBJ1-3; 8 bases agree with TRBD1. CDR3 protein: CASSGRQGGNTIYF. CDR3 in DNA: TGCGCCAGCAGCGGAAGACAGGGGGGAAACACCATATATTTT.